This T cell receptor (beta chain) is from a study of OX40 agonist ivuxolimab in advanced cancers. Study overall: From 23 to 79 years was the age range, with a mean of approximately 58 years, and about 83% were male.

Measured with immunoSEQ multiplex PCR; TCRdb has only the in-frame clones, and not every one. Here the sample spans roughly 70,000 clones, roughly 89% being singletons. Germline values: CDR1 SGHAT, CDR2 FQNNGV. V lost 5 bases and J lost 6, with 12 bases in between. The CDR3 has 13 residues. The chain carries TRBV11-2 and TRBJ2-3; D may be TRBD1 (6 bases). The receptor was isolated from an adult with an advanced solid tumor such as melanoma, head and neck, liver or kidney cancer. This material consisted of CD4+ or CD8+ T cells sorted from blood, taken in a trial of the OX40 agonist ivuxolimab. Here the CDR3 reads CASSRTGLDTQYF. DNA for the CDR3: TGTGCCAGCAGCCGTACAGGGTTGGATACGCAGTATTTT.